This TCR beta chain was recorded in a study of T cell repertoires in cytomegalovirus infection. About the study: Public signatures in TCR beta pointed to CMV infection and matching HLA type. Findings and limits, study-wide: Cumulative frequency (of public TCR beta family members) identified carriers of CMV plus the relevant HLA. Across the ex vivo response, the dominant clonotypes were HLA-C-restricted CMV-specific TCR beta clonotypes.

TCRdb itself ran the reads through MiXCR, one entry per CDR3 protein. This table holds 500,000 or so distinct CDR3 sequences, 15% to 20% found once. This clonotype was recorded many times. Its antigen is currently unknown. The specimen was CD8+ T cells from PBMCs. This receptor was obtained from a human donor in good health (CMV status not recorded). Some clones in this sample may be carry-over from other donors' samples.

The CDR3 sequence is CSVDWLAGGKTQYF. The CDR3 bases are TGCAGCGTTGATTGGCTAGCGGGAGGGAAGACCCAGTACTTC. The chain joins TRBV29-1 to TRBJ2-5, with TRBD2 identical over 12 bases. V shed 3 bases and J 6 bases; nucleotides not matched to a gene: 5. CDR3 length: 14 residues. From germline, CDR1 is SQVTM and CDR2 ANQGSEA.